One and the same sample provided the 20 T cell receptor beta chains below, sequenced in a study of CD8 T cells in ankylosing spondylitis. MiXCR, run by TCRdb on the 5' RACE reads, gives a single entry per CDR3 protein. The sample yields 450,000 to 550,000 distinct CDR3 sequences, roughly 5% seen once. Study-wide points: A TCR beta motif of about eight highly homologous variants seemed to mark ankylosing spondylitis blood.

Their antigens are not known. Sequencing was carried out using blood, either unsorted or a sorted T cell fraction (not recorded which). Receptors originate from a male donor with ankylosing spondylitis.

This clonotype has more than one count but fewer than ten. V usage is TRBV11-2 and J usage is TRBJ2-1; D might be TRBD2 (6 bases). Between the trimmed V and J ends, which lost 1 base and 8 bases, there was a span of 18 bases. This CDR3 comprises 16 residues. Germline V gives CDR1 SGHAT, CDR2 FQNNGV. The CDR3 DNA follows: TGTGCCAGCAGCTTAGGTCTCCCGGGGCGGGGCCATGAGCAGTTCTTC. Translated: CASSLGLPGRGHEQFF.

This clonotype was detected many times. The genes are TRBV29-1 and TRBJ1-5; no firm D call. Germline V gene lookup returns CDR1 SQVTM and CDR2 ANQGSEA. The CDR3 covers 12 residues. Trimming left V 8 bases short and J 3 bases short, with 11 bases between. Here the CDR3 reads CSCKGFNQPQHF. The CDR3 DNA sequence: TGCAGCTGTAAGGGATTCAATCAGCCCCAGCATTTT. Using reference TRBV29-1 and TRBJ1-5 for the parts outside the CDR3, the full variable domain is SAVISQKPSRDICQRGTSLTIQCQVDSQVTMMFWYRQQPGQSLTLIATANQGSEATYESGFVIDKFPISRPNLTFSTLTVSNMSPEDSSIYLCSCKGFNQPQHFGDGTRLSIL.

This clonotype was recorded many times. The rearrangement links TRBV9 to TRBJ2-7; 16 bases fit TRBD2. V gave up 4 bases and J gave up 13 bases; unmatched junction bases: 14. This CDR3 spans 16 amino acids. The germline V gene encodes CDR1 SGDLS and CDR2 YYNGEE. This CDR3 is CASSPLEPGLAGGLYF. In DNA form, the CDR3 reads TGTGCCAGCAGCCCTTTGGAACCGGGACTAGCGGGGGGGCTTTACTTC.

In its sample, this clonotype was seen many times. This chain uses TRBV29-1 with TRBJ2-1; either TRBD1 or TRBD2 may fit D (6 bases each). Trimming left V 8 bases short and J 0 bases short, with 11 bases between. This CDR3 is 13 amino acids long. Germline CDR1 is SQVTM and CDR2 is ANQGSEA. In DNA form, the CDR3 reads TGCAGCTCCGGAGGGGGCTCCTACAATGAGCAGTTCTTC. This encodes CSSGGGSYNEQFF.

This chain joins TRBV29-1 and TRBJ2-2; no clear D. The CDR3 loop spans 13 amino acids. Trimming stripped 4 bases from V and 3 bases from J, with 9 bases between. Looked up from germline, CDR1 is SQVTM and CDR2 is ANQGSEA. CDR3 bases: TGCAGCGTTGTCAATCAGTACACCGGGGAGCTGTTTTTT. It encodes CSVVNQYTGELFF.

Many counts were recorded for this clonotype. The V and J genes are TRBV6-5 and TRBJ1-1; possible D gene TRBD1, 5 bases. CDR3 length: 11 amino acids. In germline, CDR1 is MNHEY, CDR2 SVGAGI. The V and J ends lost 8 bases and 4 bases respectively, with 8 bases between them. The CDR3 loop reads CASGGSTEAFF. CDR3 in DNA: TGTGCCAGCGGGGGGAGCACTGAAGCTTTCTTT.

This clonotype was detected ten times or more. The chain combines TRBV20-1 with TRBJ1-2; a possible D gene is TRBD1 (6 bases). Trimming removed 3 bases at V and 8 bases at J, with 16 bases between. The CDR3 runs to 13 residues. Germline V gene data show CDR1 as DFQATT and CDR2 as SNEGSKA (reference sequence). In DNA form, the CDR3 reads TGCAGTGCTAGCAAAACAGGGATGGGGGGCTACACCTTC. Its protein is CSASKTGMGGYTF.

There are many counts of this clonotype. V usage is TRBV28 and J usage is TRBJ1-6; D might be TRBD1 (6 bases). The germline gives CDR1 MDHEN, CDR2 SYDVKM. The CDR3 has 18 residues. V was shortened by 5 bases and J by 0 bases, with 17 bases between the two germline ends. This CDR3 reads CASSPTGAYLSYNSPLHF. The CDR3 DNA reads TGTGCCAGCAGTCCGACGGGGGCATACCTCTCCTATAATTCACCCCTCCACTTT.

The chain employs TRBV5-1 and TRBJ2-7; TRBD1 aligns across 8 bases. J was trimmed by 0 bases and V by 1 base; bases with no gene match: 3. This CDR3 is built from 15 residues. CDR1 and CDR2 (germline): SGHRS, YFSETQ. The CDR3 here is CASSLTGGNSYEQYF. As DNA, the CDR3 is TGCGCCAGCAGCTTGACAGGGGGGAACTCCTACGAGCAGTACTTC.

At least ten counts were recorded for this clonotype. The chain recombines TRBV6-2 or TRBV6-3 with TRBJ2-3; D is uncertain. Germline V gene sequence: CDR1 MNHEY, CDR2 SVGEGT. V lost 6 bases, J lost 7 bases, and 8 bases lay in between. There are 11 residues in the CDR3. The CDR3: CASSDGYTQYF. In DNA, the CDR3 is TGTGCCAGCAGCGACGGGTATACGCAGTATTTT.

This clonotype was counted many times. J is TRBJ2-5 and V is TRBV4-3; D not certain. V was clipped by 4 bases and J by 6 bases, with 15 bases between them. The CDR3 runs 14 residues. In germline, CDR1 is LGHNA, CDR2 YSLEER. In DNA, the CDR3 is TGCGCCAGCAGCCCGTCCTCCCTTCAGCAGACCCAGTACTTC. This gives the protein CASSPSSLQQTQYF.

This clonotype was detected ten times or more. The chain recombines TRBV27 with TRBJ2-4; TRBD1 might be the D (6 bases). CDR3 length equals 14 residues. Trimming took off 3 bases at V and 9 bases at J, with 15 bases between the two ends. CDR1 MNHEY and CDR2 SMNVEV come from the germline V gene (reference sequence). This CDR3 is CASSFPGVGGIQYF. For the CDR3, the DNA is TGTGCCAGCAGTTTTCCAGGGGTAGGAGGCATTCAGTACTTC.

This clonotype was found a few times. The V and J genes are TRBV18 and TRBJ1-5, with D unclear. Between the trimmed V and J ends, which lost 2 bases and 6 bases, there was a span of 11 bases. The CDR3 loop spans 14 amino acids. Germline loops: CDR1 KGHSH, CDR2 LQKENI. The CDR3 protein is CASSPWGVGQPQHF. CDR3 sequence (DNA): TGTGCCAGCTCACCATGGGGTGTCGGTCAGCCCCAGCATTTT.

This clonotype was detected ten times or more. The gene calls are TRBV4-3 and TRBJ1-2; no reliable D call. This CDR3 spans 14 amino acids. V shed 0 bases and J shed 7 bases, with 12 bases lying between them. From germline, CDR1 is LGHNA and CDR2 YSLEER. CDR3 sequence reads: CASSQEGRSAGYTF. CDR3 coding DNA: TGCGCCAGCAGCCAAGAAGGAAGGTCTGCTGGCTACACCTTC.

This clonotype was seen repeatedly, ten times or more. The J gene is TRBJ1-5, the V gene TRBV11-1; a weak D match, TRBD1 (5 bases). The CDR3 length is 18 residues. Germline V lookup: CDR1 SGHAT, CDR2 FQDESV (reference sequence). Trimming pared 3 bases from V and 1 base from J, leaving 19 bases between. CDR3 amino acids: CASSFVSRDPHSNQPQHF. The CDR3 DNA reads as TGTGCCAGCAGCTTCGTGAGCAGGGACCCCCACAGCAATCAGCCCCAGCATTTT. The full variable domain, with the rest looked up from reference TRBV11-1 and TRBJ1-5, is EAEVAQSPRYKITEKSQAVAFWCDPISGHATLYWYRQILGQGPELLVQFQDESVVDDSQLPKDRFSAERLKGVDSTLKIQPAELGDSAMYLCASSFVSRDPHSNQPQHFGDGTRLSIL.

This clonotype was seen at least ten times. CDR3 DNA: TGTGCCAGCAGCCGCCTCGACAGTCCTAACTATGGCTACACCTTC. Translation gives CASSRLDSPNYGYTF. The chain links TRBV5-6 to TRBJ1-2; D might be TRBD1 (5 bases). The germline V gene has CDR1 SGHDT and CDR2 YYEEEE. The ends were cut back, 4 bases at V and 0 bases at J, with 13 bases in the middle. The CDR3 has 15 residues.

This clonotype was found many times. The V gene is TRBV7-8, the J gene TRBJ2-2; 9 bases are shared with TRBD1. The CDR3 consists of 15 residues. V shed 4 bases, J shed 5 bases, and the junction held 5 bases outside the gene matches. Germline CDR1 is SGHVS and CDR2 is FQNEAQ. DNA for the CDR3: TGTGCCAGCAGCTCGGACAGGGGCCTTACCGGGGAGCTGTTTTTT. It encodes CASSSDRGLTGELFF.

The J gene is TRBJ2-7, the V gene TRBV7-9; weak D call: TRBD2 (5 bases). CDR1 is SEHNR, CDR2 FQNEAQ, per germline (reference sequence). The CDR3 is made up of 14 amino acids. The V end lost 10 bases, the J end lost 0 bases, and 16 bases lay between the germline ends. CDR3 DNA: TGTGCCACAGAAGTCTGGGAGAGCTCCTACGAGCAGTACTTC. Amino acids: CATEVWESSYEQYF.

This clonotype showed up many times. V and J are TRBV27 and TRBJ2-2; the match to TRBD2 covers 16 bases. The J segment lost 3 bases and the V segment lost 5 bases, leaving 6 bases of the junction unmatched. The CDR3 spans 18 residues. CDR1 MNHEY and CDR2 SMNVEV come from the germline V gene (reference sequence). The CDR3 reads CASSQGLAGGSDTGELFF. The CDR3 DNA is TGTGCCAGCAGTCAGGGACTAGCGGGAGGGTCGGACACCGGGGAGCTGTTTTTT.

This clonotype has a count of ten or more. This rearrangement joins TRBV29-1 to TRBJ2-3; D uncertain. CDR3 size: 12 residues. Germline V gene lookup returns CDR1 SQVTM and CDR2 ANQGSEA. The V and J ends lost 7 bases and 2 bases respectively, with 10 bases between them. The CDR3 DNA sequence: TGCAGCGGACGGGTGAACACAGATACGCAGTATTTT. Its translation is CSGRVNTDTQYF.